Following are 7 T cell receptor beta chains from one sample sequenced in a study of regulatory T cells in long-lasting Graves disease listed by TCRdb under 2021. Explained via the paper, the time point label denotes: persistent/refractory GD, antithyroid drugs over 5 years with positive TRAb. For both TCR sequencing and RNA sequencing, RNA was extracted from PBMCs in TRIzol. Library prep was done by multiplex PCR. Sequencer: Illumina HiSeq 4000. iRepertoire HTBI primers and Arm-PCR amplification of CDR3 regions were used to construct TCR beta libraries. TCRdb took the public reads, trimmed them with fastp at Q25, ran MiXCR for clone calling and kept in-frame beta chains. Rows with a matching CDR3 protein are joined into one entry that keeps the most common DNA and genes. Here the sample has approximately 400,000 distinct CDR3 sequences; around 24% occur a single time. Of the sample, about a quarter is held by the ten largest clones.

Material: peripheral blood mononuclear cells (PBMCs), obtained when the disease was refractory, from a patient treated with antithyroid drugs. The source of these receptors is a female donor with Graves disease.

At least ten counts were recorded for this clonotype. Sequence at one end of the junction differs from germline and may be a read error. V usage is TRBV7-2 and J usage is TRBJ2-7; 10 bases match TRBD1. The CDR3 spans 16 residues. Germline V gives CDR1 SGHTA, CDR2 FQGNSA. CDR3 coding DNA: TGCGCCAGCAGCCAAGGCGGGGGGACAGGGGACTACGAGCAGTACTTC. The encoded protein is CASSQGGGTGDYEQYF. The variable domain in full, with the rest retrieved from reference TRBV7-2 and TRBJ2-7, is GAGVSQSPSNKVTEKGKDVELRCDPISGHTALYWYRQSLGQGLEFLIYFQGNSAPDKSGLPSDRFSAERTGGSVSTLTIQRTQQEDSAVYLCASSQGGGTGDYEQYFGPGTRLTVT.

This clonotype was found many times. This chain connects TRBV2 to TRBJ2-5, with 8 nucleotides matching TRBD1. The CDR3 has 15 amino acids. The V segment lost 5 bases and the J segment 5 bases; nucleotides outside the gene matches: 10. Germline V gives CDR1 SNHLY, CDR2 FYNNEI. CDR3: CASSPGTGRLETQYF. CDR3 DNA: TGTGCCAGCAGTCCCGGGACAGGCCGGCTGGAGACCCAGTACTTC. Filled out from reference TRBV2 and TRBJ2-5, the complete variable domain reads EPEVTQTPSHQVTQMGQEVILRCVPISNHLYFYWYRQILGQKVEFLVSFYNNEISEKSEIFDDQFSVERPDGSNFTLKIRSTKLEDSAMYFCASSPGTGRLETQYFGPGTRLLVL.

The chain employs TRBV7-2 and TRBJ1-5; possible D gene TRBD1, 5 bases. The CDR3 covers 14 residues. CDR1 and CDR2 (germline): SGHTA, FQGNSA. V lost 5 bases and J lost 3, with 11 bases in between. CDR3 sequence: CASSPSRVNQPQHF. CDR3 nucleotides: TGTGCCAGCAGCCCGTCCAGGGTCAATCAGCCCCAGCATTTT.

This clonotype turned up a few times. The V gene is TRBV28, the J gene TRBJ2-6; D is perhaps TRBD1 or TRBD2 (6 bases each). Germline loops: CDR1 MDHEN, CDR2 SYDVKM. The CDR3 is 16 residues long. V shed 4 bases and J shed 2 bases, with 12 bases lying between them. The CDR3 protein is CASSSGDWTGANVLTF. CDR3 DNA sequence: TGTGCCAGCAGTTCAGGGGACTGGACTGGGGCCAACGTCCTGACTTTC.

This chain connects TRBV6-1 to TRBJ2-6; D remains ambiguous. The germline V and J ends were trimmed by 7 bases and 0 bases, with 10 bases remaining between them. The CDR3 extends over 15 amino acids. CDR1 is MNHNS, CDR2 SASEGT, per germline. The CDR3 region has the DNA TGTGCCAGCACCTTAGAGGCCTCTGGGGCCAACGTCCTGACTTTC. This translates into CASTLEASGANVLTF.

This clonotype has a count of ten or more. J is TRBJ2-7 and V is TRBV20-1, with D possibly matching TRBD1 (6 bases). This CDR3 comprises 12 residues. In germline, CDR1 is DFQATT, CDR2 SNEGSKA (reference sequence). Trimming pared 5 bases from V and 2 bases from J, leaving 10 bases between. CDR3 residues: CSASDRPYEQYF. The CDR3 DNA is TGCAGTGCTTCCGACAGGCCCTACGAGCAGTACTTC.

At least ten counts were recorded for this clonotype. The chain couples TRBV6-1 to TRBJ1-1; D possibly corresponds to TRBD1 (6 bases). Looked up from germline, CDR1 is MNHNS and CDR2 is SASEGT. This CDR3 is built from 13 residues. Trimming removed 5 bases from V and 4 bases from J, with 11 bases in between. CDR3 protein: CASSKDRTTEAFF. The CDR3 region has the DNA TGTGCCAGCAGTAAAGACAGGACCACTGAAGCTTTCTTT.